This TCR beta chain was obtained from a study of T cell repertoires in cytomegalovirus infection. Notes on the study in general: Summed public TCR beta family frequency identified CMV carriers bearing the relevant HLA.

As for this clonotype: Its antigen is undetermined.

TCRdb independently ran MiXCR on the reads; one entry per CDR3 protein. The table lists around 570,000 distinct CDR3 sequences, 40% of them singletons. This CDR3 is 11 amino acids long. Looked up from germline, CDR1 is SEHNR and CDR2 is FQNEAQ (reference sequence). Deletions cut 4 bases from V and 9 bases from J, with 9 bases between. The chain couples TRBV7-9 to TRBJ1-1; D uncertain. This TCR came from a human donor in good health (CMV status not recorded). Some clones in this sample may be carry-over from other donors' samples. Material: cultured PBMCs, obtained from culture after CMV antigen stimulation. CDR3 in amino acids: CASSSGRKAFF. CDR3 nucleotides: TGTGCCAGCAGCTCCGGTCGTAAAGCTTTCTTT.